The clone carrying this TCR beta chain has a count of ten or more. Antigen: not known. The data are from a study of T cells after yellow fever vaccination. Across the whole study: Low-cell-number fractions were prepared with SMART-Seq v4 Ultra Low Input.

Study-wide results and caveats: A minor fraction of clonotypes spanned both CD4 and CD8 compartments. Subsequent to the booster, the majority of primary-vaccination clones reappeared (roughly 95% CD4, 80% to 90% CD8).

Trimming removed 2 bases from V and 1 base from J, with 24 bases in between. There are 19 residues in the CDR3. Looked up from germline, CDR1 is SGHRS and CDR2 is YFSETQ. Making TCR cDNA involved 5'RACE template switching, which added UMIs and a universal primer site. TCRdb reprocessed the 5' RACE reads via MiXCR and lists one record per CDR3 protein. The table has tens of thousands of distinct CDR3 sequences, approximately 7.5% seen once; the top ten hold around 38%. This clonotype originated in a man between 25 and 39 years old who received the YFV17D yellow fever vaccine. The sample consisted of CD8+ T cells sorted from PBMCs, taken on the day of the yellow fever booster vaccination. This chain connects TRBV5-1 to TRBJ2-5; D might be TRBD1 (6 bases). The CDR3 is CASSLDPDRPQKAQETQYF. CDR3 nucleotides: TGCGCCAGCAGCTTAGACCCGGACAGACCCCAAAAGGCCCAAGAGACCCAGTACTTC.